These 20 T cell receptor beta chains share one sample of origin, sequenced in a study of CD8+CD57+ T cells in acquired aplastic anemia. It was patients with CD8+CD57+ cell expansion by flow cytometry who were chosen for sequencing. Investigators profiled TCR beta VDJ and CDR3 from genomic DNA template. TCRdb re-derived calls from the reads in MiXCR, one entry per CDR3 protein. The sample consists of roughly 160,000 distinct CDR3 sequences, 70% to 80% of them appearing once. Sequencing was carried out using sorted CD4+, CD8+, or CD8+CD57+ T cells (not recorded which) from PBMCs. These receptors were taken from a human donor with aplastic anemia.

With respect to this clonotype: Sequence at one end of the junction differs from germline and may be a read error. The chain employs TRBV27 and TRBJ2-7, with a possible D match to TRBD2 (6 bases). Germline V gene lookup returns CDR1 MNHEY and CDR2 SMNVEV (reference sequence). The CDR3 covers 15 residues. CDR3 bases: TGTGCCAGCAGTCCTCGTGGGGGGTTTAGCTACGGGCAGTACTTC. Its protein is CASSPRGGFSYGQYF.

The chain has TRBV6-5 and TRBJ2-7; 10 nucleotides agree with TRBD2. V lost 5 bases and J lost 5; bases outside the gene matches: 15. Per the germline V gene, CDR1 is MNHEY and CDR2 is SVGAGI. The CDR3 contains 17 residues. The CDR3 loop is CASSHQPLSGGGDEQYF. The CDR3 DNA sequence: TGTGCCAGCAGTCACCAGCCCTTGAGCGGGGGGGGGGACGAGCAGTACTTC.

The chain links TRBV5-4 to TRBJ1-5; D remains ambiguous. The CDR3 totals 16 residues. Germline CDR1 and CDR2: SGHNT and YYREEE (reference sequence). V was clipped by 0 bases and J by 6 bases, with 16 bases between them. CDR3 loop: CASSLDPGGGGQPQHF. The CDR3 DNA is TGTGCCAGCAGCTTGGATCCTGGTGGCGGCGGTCAGCCCCAGCATTTT.

This chain uses TRBV5-1 with TRBJ2-7; D might be TRBD2 (5 bases). Trimming removed 6 bases from V and 5 bases from J, with 15 bases in between. Germline V gives CDR1 SGHRS, CDR2 YFSETQ. The CDR3 has 13 amino acids. The CDR3 sequence is CASTGVREDEQYF. CDR3 coding DNA: TGCGCCAGCACCGGGGTTCGTGAGGACGAGCAGTACTTC.

The chain recombines TRBV29-1 with TRBJ2-1; the D call may be TRBD1 or TRBD2 (5 bases each). Germline assignment: CDR1 SQVTM and CDR2 ANQGSEA. Trimming took off 4 bases at V and 3 bases at J, with 10 bases between the two ends. The CDR3 runs 13 residues. CDR3 sequence (DNA): TGCAGCGTTGGAGGGACCCACTACAATGAGCAGTTCTTC. Its translation is CSVGGTHYNEQFF.

This chain joins TRBV6-6 and TRBJ1-2; 7 bases agree with TRBD1. With 6 bases clipped from V and 6 bases from J, the junction kept 7 bases outside the gene matches. Germline V CDR1 and CDR2: MNHNY, SVGAGI (reference sequence). The CDR3 has 13 amino acids. CDR3 DNA: TGTGCCAGCAGCTTAGGGACAGAAGATGGCTACACCTTC. Translating gives CASSLGTEDGYTF.

This chain joins TRBV24-1 and TRBJ2-7, with 9 bases that match TRBD1. Germline CDR1 reads KGHDR; CDR2 reads SFDVKD. V lost 9 bases and J lost 1; bases outside the gene matches: 6. The CDR3 has 14 residues. CDR3 nucleotide sequence: TGTGCCACCGGCGCCGGGACAGGGTCCTACGAGCAGTACTTC. As protein: CATGAGTGSYEQYF.

The V and J genes are TRBV7-2 and TRBJ1-5; 9 bases line up with TRBD1. There are 15 residues in the CDR3. Germline CDR1 SGHTA, CDR2 FQGNSA. The V segment lost 7 bases and the J segment 3 bases; nucleotides outside the gene matches: 7. CDR3 loop: CASTKQGALNQPQHF. CDR3 nucleotides: TGTGCCAGCACCAAACAGGGGGCCCTCAATCAGCCCCAGCATTTT.

The CDR3 region is CASSVGHSSYNSPLHF. The CDR3 region has the DNA TGTGCCAGCAGCGTAGGGCACAGCTCCTATAATTCACCCCTCCACTTT. V and J are TRBV9 and TRBJ1-6, with D hard to call. The CDR3 loop spans 16 amino acids. Germline-derived CDR1 and CDR2 are SGDLS and YYNGEE. Deletions cut 0 bases from V and 0 bases from J, with 7 bases between.

The chain uses TRBV24-1 and TRBJ2-5; D remains ambiguous. The germline V and J ends were trimmed by 4 bases and 7 bases, with 12 bases remaining between them. CDR1 and CDR2 (germline): KGHDR, SFDVKD. This CDR3 is built from 13 residues. The CDR3 DNA follows: TGTGCCACCAGTGACAGGTACAAGGGGACCCAGTACTTC. Amino acid sequence: CATSDRYKGTQYF.

The chain has TRBV6-4 and TRBJ1-6; D is uncertain. Trimming shortened V by 6 bases and J by 7 bases, and 10 bases separated the two germline ends. Per germline, CDR1 MRHNA and CDR2 SNTAGT. The CDR3 has 13 amino acids. This chain's CDR3 is CASSLDSNSPLHF. The DNA for the CDR3 is TGTGCCAGCAGCCTAGATTCAAATTCACCCCTCCACTTT.

This chain joins TRBV20-1 and TRBJ2-1; D uncertain. V gave up 6 bases and J gave up 5 bases, with 14 bases separating them. Germline V CDR1 and CDR2: DFQATT, SNEGSKA (reference sequence). The CDR3 runs to 13 residues. The CDR3 sequence is CSAVLTLNNEQFF. The CDR3 DNA follows: TGCAGTGCCGTCTTGACTCTCAACAATGAGCAGTTCTTC.

This clonotype was observed a handful of times. This sequence joins TRBV7-6 and TRBJ1-5, with TRBD1 identical over 10 bases. Germline values: CDR1 SGHVS, CDR2 FNYEAQ. V shed 5 bases and J 2 bases; nucleotides not matched to a gene: 6. This CDR3 has 16 residues. CDR3 sequence (DNA): TGTGCCAGCAGCCCGGGGACAGGGGTCGGCAATCAGCCCCAGCATTTT. Translated: CASSPGTGVGNQPQHF.

The V gene is TRBV7-2, the J gene TRBJ1-5; D gene ambiguous. Germline V gene lookup returns CDR1 SGHTA and CDR2 FQGNSA. V was trimmed by 1 base and J by 3 bases, leaving 7 bases between them. This CDR3 region has 14 residues. The CDR3 region has the DNA TGTGCCAGCAGCTTAGGATCGCTCAATCAGCCCCAGCATTTT. It codes for CASSLGSLNQPQHF.

This chain connects TRBV7-9 to TRBJ1-2; TRBD1 agrees at 12 bases. The CDR3 runs to 19 residues. V gave up 6 bases and J gave up 5 bases; unmatched junction bases: 19. Per the germline V gene, CDR1 is SEHNR and CDR2 is FQNEAQ (reference sequence). The CDR3 is CASRTVSDFRDRGRYGYTF. The CDR3 bases are TGTGCCAGCAGGACAGTCTCTGACTTCAGGGACAGGGGGCGATATGGCTACACCTTC.

The chain carries TRBV20-1 and TRBJ2-1, with D perhaps TRBD2 (7 bases). Germline CDR1 and CDR2: DFQATT and SNEGSKA (reference sequence). The CDR3 is 15 residues long. V was pared by 0 bases and J by 6 bases, with 15 bases between. CDR3 DNA sequence: TGCAGTGCTAGAGAGTCTAGGGGGGGGGCCAATGAGCAGTTCTTC. Its translation: CSARESRGGANEQFF.

There are a few counts of this clonotype. The chain is built from TRBV6-4 and TRBJ2-2; the match to TRBD1 covers 7 bases. CDR1 is MRHNA and CDR2 is SNTAGT in the germline V gene. V trimming: 2 bases; J trimming: 6 bases; junction bases outside the gene matches: 3. CDR3 length: 14 residues. The CDR3 bases are TGTGCCAGCAGTGACCGGGACAGCGCCGGGGAGCTGTTTTTT. Residues: CASSDRDSAGELFF.

The rearrangement uses TRBV25-1 and TRBJ2-3, with 12 bases that match TRBD2. Germline-derived CDR1 and CDR2 are MGHDK and SYGVNS. Trimming removed 1 base from V and 5 bases from J; junction bases left unmatched: 4. This CDR3 is built from 16 residues. CDR3 in DNA: TGTGCCAGCAGTGAATCTAGCGGGAGGGCCGTAGATACGCAGTATTTT. Translating gives CASSESSGRAVDTQYF. Based on the CDR3 plus reference TRBV25-1 and TRBJ2-3, the full variable domain is EADIYQTPRYLVIGTGKKITLECSQTMGHDKMYWYQQDPGMELHLIHYSYGVNSTEKGDLSSESTVSRIRTEHFPLTLESARPSHTSQYLCASSESSGRAVDTQYFGPGTRLTVL.

This chain uses TRBV27 with TRBJ1-1, with no clear D. The CDR3 sequence is 14 residues long. V gave up 2 bases and J gave up 5 bases, with 12 bases separating them. CDR1 MNHEY and CDR2 SMNVEV come from the germline V gene (reference sequence). The CDR3 is CASSLDGPGTEAFF. The CDR3, as DNA: TGTGCCAGCAGTTTAGACGGGCCGGGGACTGAAGCTTTCTTT.

V and J are TRBV4-2 and TRBJ1-2; D remains unclear. The CDR3 is 12 residues long. The ends were cut back, 0 bases at V and 8 bases at J, with 7 bases in the middle. Germline CDR1 and CDR2: LGHNA and YNFKEQ. DNA of the CDR3: TGTGCCAGCAGCCAAGATAGTTACGGCTACACCTTC. This encodes CASSQDSYGYTF.